The 18 T cell receptor delta chains below were found in one sample sequenced in a study of Vδ1+ human thymocytes. Extracted RNA was reverse transcribed into cDNA. CDR3 amplicons came from multiplex PCR with pooled V-gene forward and constant-region reverse primers. TCRdb re-called the multiplex PCR reads using CATT. The table records 25,000 to 30,000 delta-chain clones, 7.4% of them present only once. The antigens these receptors bind are not known. The study's findings and limits: In the thymus, TRG and TRD repertoires looked highly polyclonal with Gaussian CDR3 lengths.

Material: Vdelta1+ gamma-delta thymocytes from the thymus. The subset here: FACS-sorted CD3+ TCRalphabeta- TCRVdelta1+ TCRVdelta2- thymocytes. These receptors all stem from a girl younger than two who had congenital heart surgery.

J is TRDJ1 and V is TRDV1; D may correspond to TRDD2 or TRDD3 (8 bases each). CDR1 and CDR2 from the germline V gene are TSWWSYY and QGS. The germline V and J ends were trimmed by 0 bases and 8 bases, with 34 bases remaining between them. There are 21 residues in the CDR3. CDR3 DNA sequence: TGTGCTCTTGGGGAACTTACTTCCTACGGACGTACTGGGGGCTCCGCTAAAAAACTCATCTTT. Amino acid sequence: CALGELTSYGRTGGSAKKLIF.

The chain links TRDV1 to TRDJ1; 10 bases match TRDD3. The CDR3 is made up of 19 amino acids. CDR1 is TSWWSYY, CDR2 QGS, per germline. Trimming cost V 7 bases and J 0 bases; bases outside gene matches: 17. CDR3: CALAARKYWGIGNTDKLIF. The CDR3 bases are TGTGCTCTTGCCGCCCGGAAGTACTGGGGGATCGGGAACACCGATAAACTCATCTTT.

V usage is TRDV1 and J usage is TRDJ1, with TRDD3 identical over 13 bases. The ends lost 1 base at V and 5 bases at J; junction bases unmatched: 22. Per the germline V gene, CDR1 is TSWWSYY and CDR2 is QGS. The CDR3 length is 22 residues. The CDR3 region is CALGERRWVLGDTRGVADKLIF. The DNA for the CDR3 is TGTGCTCTTGGGGAACGACGATGGGTACTGGGGGATACGCGGGGAGTAGCAGATAAACTCATCTTT.

This clone was seen a few times. The V and J genes are TRDV1 and TRDJ1, with D possibly matching TRDD3 (7 bases). V lost 4 bases and J lost 0, with 21 bases in between. The CDR3 loop spans 18 amino acids. Germline V CDR1 and CDR2: TSWWSYY, QGS. The CDR3 DNA reads as TGTGCTCTTGGGGTCCTTTCCTATTCTGGGGGGGACACCGATAAACTCATCTTT. It codes for CALGVLSYSGGDTDKLIF.

This clone was seen just once. The J gene was reported as TRDJ1; the V gene went uncalled; the tabulated D call, TRDD3, remains unverified against the DNA. CDR3 length equals 18 residues. This chain's CDR3 is CALGDNWGIHLYTDKLIF. The CDR3 region has the DNA TGTGCTCTTGGGGACAACTGGGGGATACACCTGTACACCGATAAACTCATCTTT.

The V gene remains uncalled, whereas the J gene is TRDJ1; the table's D gene call, TRDD3, was not cross checked with the DNA. The CDR3 is 18 residues long. The CDR3 protein is CALGELRWGPRRADKLIF. CDR3 DNA sequence: TGTGCTCTTGGGGAACTCCGCTGGGGGCCCCGGCGGGCCGATAAACTCATCTTT.

The V and J genes are TRAV29/DV5 and TRDJ1; TRDD3 agrees at 13 bases. The trim removed 0 bases at V and 1 base at J, leaving 24 bases unmatched. This CDR3 spans 23 amino acids. Germline V gives CDR1 NSMFDY, CDR2 ISSIKDK. This CDR3 is CAASGKGLPTYWGIRGSTDKLIF. DNA for the CDR3: TGTGCAGCAAGCGGAAAAGGCCTTCCTACGTACTGGGGGATACGAGGGTCCACCGATAAACTCATCTTT.

In its sample, this clone was seen a few times. The J gene is TRDJ1, the V gene TRDV1, with TRDD3 identical over 12 bases. CDR1 is TSWWSYY and CDR2 is QGS in the germline V gene. There are 24 residues in the CDR3. V trimming: 4 bases; J trimming: 0 bases; junction bases outside the gene matches: 27. CDR3 residues: CALGGPVLVSWGIRRASYTDKLIF. In nucleotides, the CDR3 is TGTGCTCTTGGGGGACCAGTCCTCGTTTCCTGGGGGATACGCCGGGCCTCGTACACCGATAAACTCATCTTT.

As to this clone: The junction departs from germline at one end; a sequencing error may be responsible. V usage is TRDV1 and J usage is TRDJ1; 9 positions match TRDD2. Here the J gene was assigned by germline matching of the DNA, as TCRdb has none. The CDR3 is 21 residues long. Germline V gene data show CDR1 as TSWWSYY and CDR2 as QGS. The DNA for the CDR3 is TGCGCTCTTGGGGAACCGGCCTTCCTACGGGGAGGGGGTCTGTACACCGATAAACTCATCTTT. Protein product: CALGEPAFLRGGGLYTDKLIF.

This clone showed up just a few times. The chain carries TRDV1 and TRDJ1; 9 nucleotides agree with TRDD2. Germline values: CDR1 TSWWSYY, CDR2 QGS. The CDR3 loop spans 23 amino acids. The J segment lost 0 bases and the V segment lost 3 bases, leaving 26 bases of the junction unmatched. For the CDR3, the DNA is TGTGCTCTTGGGGATCCCGAAAACCTTCCTACAGGCCATTTTTCCCCTTACACCGATAAACTCATCTTT. Residues: CALGDPENLPTGHFSPYTDKLIF.

This clone was seen a handful of times. This rearrangement joins TRDV1 to TRDJ1; 12 positions agree with TRDD3. The CDR3 is 19 residues long. Per the germline V gene, CDR1 is TSWWSYY and CDR2 is QGS. The V gene end was trimmed by 3 bases and the J gene end by 0 bases; junction bases not matched to a gene: 11. This CDR3 is CALGDSVLGDTPYTDKLIF. The CDR3 bases are TGTGCTCTTGGGGATTCGGTACTGGGGGATACACCGTACACCGATAAACTCATCTTT.

The chain is built from TRDV1 and TRDJ1; 7 nucleotides agree with TRDD3. Because TCRdb records no J gene, it was assigned here through a match of the DNA to germline. CDR1 and CDR2 (germline): TSWWSYY, QGS. With V trimmed by 1 base and J by 0 bases, 8 bases remained unmatched. CDR3 length equals 17 residues. The CDR3 coding sequence is TGTGCTCTTGGGGAACGGGCTGGGGGGCCGTACACCGATAAACTCATCTTT. It yields the protein CALGERAGGPYTDKLIF.

This chain joins TRDV1 and TRDJ2, with a tentative D call TRDD3 (6 bases). Germline CDR1 is TSWWSYY and CDR2 is QGS. This CDR3 region has 18 residues. The germline V and J ends were trimmed by 1 base and 2 bases, with 17 bases remaining between them. The CDR3 bases are TGTGCTCTTGGGGAACGGGACTGGGTCCCACCATTGACAGCACAACTCTTCTTT. Translating it yields CALGERDWVPPLTAQLFF.

The rearrangement joins TRDV1 to TRDJ1; 7 bases are shared with TRDD3. The CDR3 spans 16 residues. The V and J ends lost 3 bases and 0 bases, in that order; junction bases with no gene match: 7. CDR1 is TSWWSYY, CDR2 QGS, per germline. CDR3 in DNA: TGTGCTCTTGGGGAGCTACCTGGGGGGTACACCGATAAACTCATCTTT. Translation gives CALGELPGGYTDKLIF.

In its sample, this clone ranks as medium-sized. This sequence joins TRDV2 and TRDJ2; 8 bases are a match to TRDD3. The CDR3 covers 16 residues. The germline V gene encodes CDR1 GEAIGNYY and CDR2 EKD. Losses at the gene ends were 3 bases for V and 4 bases for J; bases not matched to a gene: 9. The CDR3 sequence is CACDSLTGGPTAQLFF. CDR3 nucleotides: TGTGCCTGTGACTCCCTTACTGGGGGTCCGACAGCACAACTCTTCTTT.

V gene TRDV1 combines with J gene TRDJ1, with 11 bases lining up with TRDD3. J lost 0 bases, V lost 1 base, and 25 bases had no gene match. CDR1 is TSWWSYY, CDR2 QGS, per germline. The CDR3 has 24 amino acids. CDR3 residues: CALGEHYDPLLDWGIGPYTDKLIF. The DNA of the CDR3 is TGTGCTCTTGGGGAACATTATGACCCCCTACTTGACTGGGGGATAGGGCCGTACACCGATAAACTCATCTTT.

The V gene is TRDV1, the J gene TRDJ1; 10 nucleotides match TRDD3. Germline assignment: CDR1 TSWWSYY and CDR2 QGS. The ends lost 4 bases at V and 1 base at J; junction bases unmatched: 21. The CDR3 extends over 21 amino acids. CDR3 amino acids: CALGVSLPTYSWGIFTDKLIF. CDR3 nucleotides: TGTGCTCTTGGGGTCTCACTTCCTACTTACTCCTGGGGGATATTCACCGATAAACTCATCTTT.

V is TRDV1 and J is TRDJ1; D possibly corresponds to TRDD2 (6 bases). The V gene lost 1 base and the J gene lost 0 bases, with 33 bases spanning the gap. CDR1 and CDR2 (germline): TSWWSYY, QGS. The CDR3 extends over 23 amino acids. The CDR3 protein is CALGEPRSYRPSDGETYTDKLIF. The CDR3, as DNA: TGTGCTCTTGGGGAACCTAGGTCCTATCGCCCTTCCGACGGGGAGACGTACACCGATAAACTCATCTTT.